These 22 T cell receptor beta chains came from one sample sequenced in a study of breast tumors, draining lymph nodes, adjacent tissues (dated by TCRdb to 2016 to 2017). The library was generated by multiplex PCR. The reads were generated on an Illumina HiSeq 2000. TCRdb reprocessed the public reads (quality trimming at Q25 with fastp, clone calling with MiXCR) and kept in-frame beta chains. Every distinct CDR3 protein forms one entry, paired with its most common genes and DNA. Present in this sample are approximately 23,000 distinct CDR3 sequences, 68% of which were seen just once. About a quarter of the sample comes from the top ten. The sample consisted of tumor-adjacent breast tissue. Source of these receptors: a female donor with breast cancer. Some clones in this sample may be carry-over from other donors' samples.

In this sample, this clonotype is medium-sized. The genes are TRBV13 and TRBJ2-3; D is unclear. The CDR3 runs 13 residues. Germline-derived CDR1 and CDR2 are PRHDT and FYEKMQ (reference sequence). V was trimmed by 1 base and J by 8 bases, leaving 10 bases between them. CDR3 in DNA: TGTGCCAGCAGCTTAGCCCCCCCGGGTACGCAGTATTTT. Its protein product is CASSLAPPGTQYF.

The gene calls are TRBV7-9 and TRBJ2-5; no definite D call. The CDR3 has 16 residues. Trimming stripped 3 bases from V and 1 base from J, with 15 bases between. The V gene's germline CDR1 is SEHNR and CDR2 FQNEAQ (reference sequence). The CDR3 coding sequence is TGTGCCAGCAGCTTTTCCTTCTCGCAGATCCAAGAGACCCAGTACTTC. The encoded protein is CASSFSFSQIQETQYF.

The rearrangement uses TRBV5-1 and TRBJ1-6; 7 bases are shared with TRBD1. CDR1 SGHRS and CDR2 YFSETQ come from the germline V gene. The CDR3 spans 14 residues. The V and J ends lost 4 bases and 5 bases, in that order; junction bases with no gene match: 3. For the CDR3, the DNA is TGCGCCAGCAGCGGGGACAGCCATAATTCACCCCTCCACTTT. Translating gives CASSGDSHNSPLHF.

This clonotype has a handful of counts. The rearrangement uses TRBV7-6 and TRBJ2-3, with 8 bases identical to TRBD2. V lost 5 bases and J lost 4; bases outside the gene matches: 11. The CDR3 extends over 16 amino acids. From germline, CDR1 is SGHVS and CDR2 FNYEAQ. CDR3 DNA sequence: TGTGCCAGCAGCCCCCAAGGGAGCGGGAGTTCAGATACGCAGTATTTT. Amino acid sequence: CASSPQGSGSSDTQYF.

This chain links TRBV11-3 with TRBJ2-7; 7 positions match TRBD2. Germline V CDR1 and CDR2: SGHNT, YENEEA. The CDR3 has 18 amino acids. J gave up 0 bases and V 0 bases, and 11 bases lay outside the gene matches. The CDR3 nucleotides are TGTGCCAGCAGCTTAGATCGGGGAGCGGGACTTAGCTCCTACGAGCAGTACTTC. Translation: CASSLDRGAGLSSYEQYF. Full variable domain (remainder filled in from reference TRBV11-3 and TRBJ2-7): EAGVVQSPRYKIIEKKQPVAFWCNPISGHNTLYWYLQNLGQGPELLIRYENEEAVDDSQLPKDRFSAERLKGVDSTLKIQPAELGDSAVYLCASSLDRGAGLSSYEQYFGPGTRLTVT.

DNA of the CDR3: TGTGCCAGCAGTGACCGACTAGCGGGAGCTACGCAGTATTTT. Translated: CASSDRLAGATQYF. The V and J genes are TRBV6-5 and TRBJ2-3; 12 nucleotides line up with TRBD2. This CDR3 contains 14 residues. Germline values: CDR1 MNHEY, CDR2 SVGAGI. V dropped 5 bases and J dropped 8; count of bases not matched to a gene: 5.

J is TRBJ1-3 and V is TRBV6-6; D not resolved. The V gene lost 0 bases and the J gene lost 0 bases, with 9 bases spanning the gap. This CDR3 region has 16 residues. Germline V gene data show CDR1 as MNHNY and CDR2 as SVGAGI (reference sequence). CDR3 DNA: TGTGCCAGCAGTTACTCGAAACAGTCCTCTGGAAACACCATATATTTT. Protein sequence: CASSYSKQSSGNTIYF.

This clonotype came up many times. V gene TRBV5-4 combines with J gene TRBJ2-7, with unresolved D. Trimming stripped 7 bases from V and 2 bases from J, with 19 bases between. Looked up from germline, CDR1 is SGHNT and CDR2 is YYREEE (reference sequence). The CDR3 totals 15 residues. The DNA of the CDR3 is TGTGCCAGCTCCCCCCAGGTTCTGGGGACCTACGAGCAGTACTTC. Translation gives CASSPQVLGTYEQYF.

The chain is built from TRBV5-1 and TRBJ2-3; maybe TRBD1 (6 bases). Germline V gene sequence: CDR1 SGHRS, CDR2 YFSETQ. The V gene lost 4 bases and the J gene lost 8 bases, with 17 bases spanning the gap. This CDR3 region has 14 residues. The CDR3: CASSPDRMEVTQYF. The CDR3 DNA reads as TGCGCCAGCAGCCCGGACAGAATGGAGGTTACGCAGTATTTT.

The J gene is TRBJ1-5, the V gene TRBV19, with 7 bases aligning to TRBD1. V lost 9 bases and J lost 7; bases outside the gene matches: 9. Germline lookup yields CDR1 LNHDA and CDR2 SQIVND (reference sequence). There are 13 residues in the CDR3. The CDR3 loop is CASQDRLGQPQHF. The DNA of the CDR3 is TGTGCCAGCCAGGACAGGTTGGGACAGCCCCAGCATTTT.

The chain recombines TRBV5-1 with TRBJ2-7; TRBD2 matches 8 bases. CDR1 and CDR2 (germline): SGHRS, YFSETQ. The CDR3 runs 13 residues. V was clipped by 1 base and J by 7 bases; unmatched bases: 4. DNA of the CDR3: TGCGCCAGCAGCTTGTTAGCGGGATATGAGCAGTACTTC. It is translated as CASSLLAGYEQYF. The full variable domain, with the rest looked up from reference TRBV5-1 and TRBJ2-7, is KAGVTQTPRYLIKTRGQQVTLSCSPISGHRSVSWYQQTPGQGLQFLFEYFSETQRNKGNFPGRFSGRQFSNSRSEMNVSTLELGDSALYLCASSLLAGYEQYFGPGTRLTVT.

The rearrangement uses TRBV7-3 and TRBJ2-1, with D maybe TRBD2 (5 bases). Germline assignment: CDR1 SGHTA and CDR2 FQGTGA. CDR3 length equals 13 residues. Deletions cut 3 bases from V and 10 bases from J, with 13 bases between. The CDR3 here is CASSLGLEREQFF. The CDR3 coding sequence is TGTGCCAGCAGCTTGGGCCTCGAGCGGGAGCAGTTCTTC. The variable domain in full, completed from reference TRBV7-3 and TRBJ2-1, reads GAGVSQTPSNKVTEKGKYVELRCDPISGHTALYWYRQSLGQGPEFLIYFQGTGAADDSGLPNDRFFAVRPEGSVSTLKIQRTERGDSAVYLCASSLGLEREQFFGPGTRLTVL.

This clonotype was counted a few times. V and J are TRBV6-1 and TRBJ1-6, with 7 nucleotides matching TRBD1. From germline, CDR1 is MNHNS and CDR2 SASEGT. The CDR3 runs 14 residues. With V trimmed by 6 bases and J by 5 bases, 4 bases remained unmatched. The CDR3 nucleotides are TGTGCCAGCAGGACAGGGAAGGATAATTCACCCCTCCACTTT. It specifies CASRTGKDNSPLHF.

This sequence joins TRBV20-1 and TRBJ2-5; 8 nucleotides line up with TRBD1. CDR3 length equals 13 residues. Germline values: CDR1 DFQATT, CDR2 SNEGSKA (reference sequence). J was trimmed by 5 bases and V by 6 bases; bases with no gene match: 8. Here the CDR3 DNA reads TGCAGTGCCCAGCGGACAGGGAGGGAGACCCAGTACTTC. It specifies CSAQRTGRETQYF.

This clonotype was counted a few times. This chain joins TRBV10-3 and TRBJ2-7; possibly TRBD2 for D (6 bases). This CDR3 contains 16 residues. Looked up from germline, CDR1 is ENHRY and CDR2 is SYGVKD. The V end was cut by 4 bases, the J end by 4 bases, with 20 bases between. The CDR3 DNA reads TGTGCCATCAGTGTAGGAGGGCCCAACCTACCTTACGAGCAGTACTTC. Translating it yields CAISVGGPNLPYEQYF.

The rearrangement uses TRBV7-2 and TRBJ2-3; 8 bases are a match to TRBD2. This CDR3 region has 15 residues. The J segment lost 1 base and the V segment lost 5 bases, leaving 5 bases of the junction unmatched. Per the germline V gene, CDR1 is SGHTA and CDR2 is FQGNSA. The CDR3 loop is CASSHDSGGTDTQYF. The CDR3 DNA reads as TGTGCCAGCAGCCACGATAGCGGGGGCACAGATACGCAGTATTTT.

This chain joins TRBV11-2 and TRBJ2-5, with a tentative D call TRBD2 (7 bases). V lost 1 base and J lost 2, with 14 bases in between. The germline V gene encodes CDR1 SGHAT and CDR2 FQNNGV. The CDR3 covers 16 residues. Here the CDR3 DNA reads TGTGCCAGCAGCTTAGGGGAGGGGGGACGACAAGAGACCCAGTACTTC. Translation: CASSLGEGGRQETQYF.

The V gene is TRBV20-1, the J gene TRBJ2-2; unclear D gene. V lost 3 bases and J lost 0, with 11 bases in between. Germline CDR1 and CDR2: DFQATT and SNEGSKA (reference sequence). This CDR3 region has 15 residues. The CDR3 loop is CSASLAGSNTGELFF. DNA for the CDR3: TGCAGTGCTAGCCTCGCTGGGTCGAACACCGGGGAGCTGTTTTTT.

This chain uses TRBV6-2 or TRBV6-3 with TRBJ2-3, with D unresolved. The CDR3 runs to 14 residues. Germline assignment: CDR1 MNHEY and CDR2 SVGEGT. V was shortened by 6 bases and J by 6 bases, with 16 bases between the two germline ends. The CDR3 spells CASSWGLNSDTQYF. The CDR3 DNA sequence: TGTGCCAGCAGCTGGGGATTGAATTCGGATACGCAGTATTTT.

The rearrangement joins TRBV9 to TRBJ1-6, with D unresolved. The CDR3 totals 13 residues. Germline V CDR1 and CDR2: SGDLS, YYNGEE. Trimming cost V 6 bases and J 5 bases, with 9 bases left between them. The CDR3 here is CASNTGDNSPLHF. The CDR3 nucleotides read TGTGCCAGCAATACCGGGGATAATTCACCCCTCCACTTT.

This clonotype has ten or more counts. This chain connects TRBV6-5 to TRBJ1-2, with D hard to call. Germline CDR1 reads MNHEY; CDR2 reads SVGAGI. The germline V and J ends were trimmed by 6 bases and 6 bases, with 14 bases remaining between them. The CDR3 runs 13 residues. The CDR3 nucleotides are TGTGCCAGCAGCCGCAGCGAGGGCCATGGCTACACCTTC. Translation: CASSRSEGHGYTF.

The table lists this clonotype with a few counts. This chain uses TRBV5-1 with TRBJ2-3; 8 bases are shared with TRBD2. This CDR3 contains 14 residues. Germline CDR1 SGHRS, CDR2 YFSETQ. Germline trimming cut 4 bases from V and 3 bases from J; bases unmatched to any gene: 4. The CDR3 nucleotides read TGCGCCAGCAGCCCAATAGCGGGGACAGATACGCAGTATTTT. Protein product: CASSPIAGTDTQYF.